Listed below are T cell receptor beta chains from one sample, sequenced in a study of immune reconstitution after stem cell transplant in scleroderma. TCRdb reanalysed the RT-PCR reads using MiXCR and keeps one entry per CDR3 protein. The sample yields a few thousand distinct CDR3 sequences, less than 10% seen once. The specimen was collected before or after autologous hematopoietic stem cell transplantation (not recorded which). These receptors all stem from a male donor with systemic sclerosis. Each CDR3 is given with its conserved first and last residue. Fields, in order: J gene, V gene, D gene, clone size, CDR3 protein, CDR3 DNA. The D gene is left open where the match is weak. Clone size, where shown, is once, few, many, or a class for clones that have expanded.

j_call: TRBJ2-1
v_call: TRBV20-1
d_call: .
clone_size: medium-sized
cdr3_aa: CSAINPRGSEQFF
cdr3_nt: TGCAGTGCTATCAACCCTCGGGGGAGTGAGCAGTTCTTC

j_call: TRBJ1-2
v_call: TRBV12-3/TRBV12-4
d_call: TRBD1
clone_size: .
cdr3_aa: CASSSRQGLDYGYTF
cdr3_nt: TGTGCCAGCAGTTCCCGACAGGGATTAGACTATGGCTACACCTTC

j_call: TRBJ2-7
v_call: TRBV7-2
d_call: .
clone_size: .
cdr3_aa: CASSFSGGEYEQCF
cdr3_nt: TGTGCCAGCAGCTTTTCCGGGGGAGAATACGAGCAGTGCTTC

j_call: TRBJ2-5
v_call: TRBV5-1
d_call: .
clone_size: .
cdr3_aa: CASSIQGGQETQYF
cdr3_nt: TGCGCCAGCAGCATTCAGGGTGGCCAAGAGACCCAGTACTTC

j_call: TRBJ1-1
v_call: TRBV11-2
d_call: .
clone_size: few
cdr3_aa: CASSPTGGRGNTEAFF
cdr3_nt: TGTGCCAGTTCTCCGACCGGGGGGCGCGGGAACACTGAAGCTTTCTTT

j_call: TRBJ2-2
v_call: TRBV7-8
d_call: TRBD1
clone_size: .
cdr3_aa: CASSQGKGQTNTGELFF
cdr3_nt: TGTGCCAGCAGCCAAGGCAAGGGACAGACGAACACCGGGGAGCTGTTTTTT

j_call: TRBJ2-3
v_call: TRBV5-1
d_call: .
clone_size: .
cdr3_aa: CASSLLVRDTQYF
cdr3_nt: TGCGCCAGCAGCTTGTTGGTCCGAGATACGCAGTATTTT

j_call: TRBJ2-1
v_call: TRBV6-1
d_call: TRBD1
clone_size: .
cdr3_aa: CASSDSGQGAGDEQFF
cdr3_nt: TGTGCCAGCAGTGATTCGGGACAGGGGGCTGGGGATGAGCAGTTCTTC

j_call: TRBJ2-1
v_call: TRBV28
d_call: TRBD2
clone_size: few
cdr3_aa: CASSSPWGGNNEQFF
cdr3_nt: TGTGCCAGCAGTTCCCCTTGGGGAGGGAACAATGAGCAGTTCTTC

j_call: TRBJ2-1
v_call: TRBV29-1
d_call: .
clone_size: few
cdr3_aa: CSAEVNGQFF
cdr3_nt: TGCAGCGCCGAGGTCAATGGGCAGTTCTTC

j_call: TRBJ2-5
v_call: TRBV5-6
d_call: .
clone_size: large
cdr3_aa: CASSLEIPGPRYF
cdr3_nt: TGTGCCAGCAGCTTGGAAATTCCGGGACCCCGGTACTTC

j_call: TRBJ2-5
v_call: TRBV29-1
d_call: TRBD1
clone_size: medium-sized
cdr3_aa: CSVRRQGAGETQYF
cdr3_nt: TGCAGCGTCCGAAGACAGGGGGCTGGGGAGACCCAGTACTTC

j_call: TRBJ2-1
v_call: TRBV5-6
d_call: .
clone_size: .
cdr3_aa: CASSSSGSVIEQFF
cdr3_nt: TGTGCCAGCAGCTCTAGTGGGTCGGTAATTGAGCAGTTCTTC

j_call: TRBJ1-1
v_call: TRBV29-1
d_call: .
clone_size: medium-sized
cdr3_aa: CSVEDQGRTEAFF
cdr3_nt: TGCAGCGTTGAAGATCAGGGCAGGACTGAAGCTTTCTTT

j_call: TRBJ2-1
v_call: TRBV5-1
d_call: TRBD2
clone_size: .
cdr3_aa: CASSLDRTSGRVANEQFF
cdr3_nt: TGCGCCAGCAGCTTGGATCGGACTAGCGGGAGGGTTGCTAATGAGCAGTTCTTC

j_call: TRBJ2-3
v_call: TRBV7-8
d_call: TRBD2
clone_size: few
cdr3_aa: CASSERSSGRSTDTQYF
cdr3_nt: TGTGCCAGCAGCGAAAGGTCTAGCGGGAGGAGCACAGATACGCAGTATTTT

j_call: TRBJ1-2
v_call: TRBV29-1
d_call: .
clone_size: medium-sized
cdr3_aa: CSVGGGSYGYTF
cdr3_nt: TGCAGCGTTGGAGGGGGAAGCTATGGCTACACCTTC

j_call: TRBJ2-7
v_call: TRBV5-5
d_call: .
clone_size: .
cdr3_aa: CASSLGQPSYEQYF
cdr3_nt: TGTGCCAGCAGCCTAGGACAGCCCTCCTACGAGCAGTACTTC

j_call: TRBJ2-1
v_call: TRBV5-1
d_call: TRBD1
clone_size: medium-sized
cdr3_aa: CASSLAYRGRESEQFF
cdr3_nt: TGCGCCAGCAGCTTGGCCTACAGGGGAAGAGAGAGTGAGCAGTTCTTC

j_call: TRBJ1-5
v_call: TRBV5-1
d_call: .
clone_size: few
cdr3_aa: CASSNGQNQPQHF
cdr3_nt: TGCGCCAGCAGCAACGGACAGAATCAGCCCCAGCATTTT

j_call: TRBJ2-7
v_call: TRBV3-1
d_call: TRBD2
clone_size: .
cdr3_aa: CASSQGPGLANEQYF
cdr3_nt: TGTGCCAGCAGCCAAGGCCCGGGACTAGCCAACGAGCAGTACTTC

j_call: TRBJ1-2
v_call: TRBV3-1
d_call: .
clone_size: .
cdr3_aa: CASSQSFYGYTF
cdr3_nt: TGTGCCAGCAGCCAATCCTTCTATGGCTACACCTTC

j_call: TRBJ1-2
v_call: TRBV7-9
d_call: .
clone_size: medium-sized
cdr3_aa: CASSLNYFGYTF
cdr3_nt: TGTGCCAGCAGCTTAAATTATTTCGGCTACACCTTC

j_call: TRBJ2-3
v_call: TRBV7-2
d_call: .
clone_size: medium-sized
cdr3_aa: CASSWNRDGVDTQYF
cdr3_nt: TGTGCCAGCAGCTGGAACCGGGACGGCGTAGATACGCAGTATTTT

j_call: TRBJ2-1
v_call: TRBV7-2
d_call: .
clone_size: medium-sized
cdr3_aa: CASSLRSRGAIDLNEQFF
cdr3_nt: TGTGCCAGCAGCTTAAGGTCGCGCGGGGCCATTGACCTCAATGAGCAGTTCTTC

j_call: TRBJ2-7
v_call: TRBV5-1
d_call: .
clone_size: few
cdr3_aa: CASSLVEGPFSEQYF
cdr3_nt: TGCGCCAGCAGCTTGGTCGAGGGGCCGTTCTCCGAGCAGTACTTC

j_call: TRBJ2-5
v_call: TRBV12-3/TRBV12-4
d_call: TRBD1
clone_size: medium-sized
cdr3_aa: CASSFQGAETQYF
cdr3_nt: TGTGCCAGCAGTTTCCAGGGGGCCGAGACCCAGTACTTC

j_call: TRBJ2-7
v_call: TRBV12-3/TRBV12-4
d_call: .
clone_size: medium-sized
cdr3_aa: CASSLFRGDHEQYF
cdr3_nt: TGTGCCAGCAGTCTCTTTAGGGGAGACCACGAGCAGTACTTC

j_call: TRBJ2-4
v_call: TRBV19
d_call: .
clone_size: few
cdr3_aa: CASTMGGTQNIQYF
cdr3_nt: TGTGCCAGTACCATGGGGGGAACACAAAACATTCAGTACTTC

j_call: TRBJ2-7
v_call: TRBV10-1
d_call: .
clone_size: medium-sized
cdr3_aa: CASSESPAGPAGEQYF
cdr3_nt: TGCGCCAGCAGTGAGTCGCCGGCAGGGCCTGCGGGGGAGCAGTACTTC

j_call: TRBJ2-3
v_call: TRBV6-6
d_call: TRBD2
clone_size: medium-sized
cdr3_aa: CASSYGSVRGGTDTQYF
cdr3_nt: TGTGCCAGCAGTTACGGCTCCGTACGGGGGGGCACAGATACGCAGTATTTT

j_call: TRBJ2-3
v_call: TRBV20-1
d_call: .
clone_size: few
cdr3_aa: CSARDSGTSTDTQYF
cdr3_nt: TGCAGTGCTAGAGATTCCGGGACTAGCACAGATACGCAGTATTTT